The 3 T cell receptor beta chains below come from one sample, sequenced in a study of cytomegalovirus exposure and HLA in healthy donors. The PCR had 60 Vbeta and 13 Jbeta primers. Method: immunoSEQ multiplex PCR; TCRdb's copy keeps in-frame clones and lacks some. Here the sample spans 95,000 to 150,000 clones, around 80% being singletons. Sequencing was done on a sample of PBMCs. These receptors originate from a man under 40 in good health and CMV-seropositive.

V gene TRBV6-5 combines with J gene TRBJ1-6, with D possibly matching TRBD1 (5 bases). Germline CDR1 MNHEY, CDR2 SVGAGI. The CDR3 has 13 residues. Trimming shortened V by 4 bases and J by 6 bases, and 7 bases separated the two germline ends. This CDR3 is CASSWGGNSPLHF. CDR3 sequence (DNA): TGTGCCAGCAGTTGGGGCGGTAATTCACCCCTCCACTTT.

The V and J genes are TRBV19 and TRBJ2-1; D is possibly TRBD2 (5 bases). Deletions cut 1 base from V and 6 bases from J, with 7 bases between. CDR1 is LNHDA, CDR2 SQIVND, per germline (reference sequence). The length of the CDR3 is 13 residues. The CDR3 region is CASSIARGNEQFF. The DNA of the CDR3 is TGTGCCAGTAGTATAGCTCGGGGCAATGAGCAGTTCTTC.

This clone has only one observation. The chain carries TRBV5-1 and TRBJ1-2, with a possible D match to TRBD1 (5 bases). The V gene lost 4 bases and the J gene lost 0 bases, with 10 bases spanning the gap. CDR3 size: 14 residues. Germline CDR1 and CDR2: SGHRS and YFSETQ. The CDR3 here is CASSPGPSNYGYTF. The CDR3 DNA follows: TGCGCCAGCAGCCCAGGGCCGTCTAACTATGGCTACACCTTC.